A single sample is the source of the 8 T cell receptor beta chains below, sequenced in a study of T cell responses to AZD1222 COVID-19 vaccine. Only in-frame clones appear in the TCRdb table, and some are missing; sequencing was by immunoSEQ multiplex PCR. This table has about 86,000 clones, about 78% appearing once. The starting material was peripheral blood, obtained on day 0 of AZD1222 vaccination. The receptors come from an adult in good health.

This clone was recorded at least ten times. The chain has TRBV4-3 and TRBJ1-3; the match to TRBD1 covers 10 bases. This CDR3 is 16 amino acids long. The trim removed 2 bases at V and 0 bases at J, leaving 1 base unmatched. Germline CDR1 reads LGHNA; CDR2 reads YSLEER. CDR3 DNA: TGCGCCAGCAGCCAAAGGACAGGGGGCTCTGGAAACACCATATATTTT. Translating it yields CASSQRTGGSGNTIYF.

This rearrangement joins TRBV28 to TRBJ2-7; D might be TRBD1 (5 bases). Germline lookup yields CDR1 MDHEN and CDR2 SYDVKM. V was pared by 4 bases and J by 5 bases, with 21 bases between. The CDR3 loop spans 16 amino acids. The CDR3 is CASSYPGRGKSNEQYF. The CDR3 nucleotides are TGTGCCAGCAGTTACCCAGGTAGGGGAAAGTCTAACGAGCAGTACTTC.

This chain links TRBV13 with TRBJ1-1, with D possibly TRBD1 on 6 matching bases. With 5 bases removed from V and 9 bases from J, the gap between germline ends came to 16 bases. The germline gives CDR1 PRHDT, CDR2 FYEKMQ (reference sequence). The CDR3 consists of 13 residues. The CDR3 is CASSRTSGTQAFF. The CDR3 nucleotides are TGTGCCAGCAGCCGTACTTCGGGGACACAAGCTTTCTTT.

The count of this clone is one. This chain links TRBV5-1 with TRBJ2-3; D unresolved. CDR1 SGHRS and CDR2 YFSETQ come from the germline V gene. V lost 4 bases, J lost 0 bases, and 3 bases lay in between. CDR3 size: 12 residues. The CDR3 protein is CASSDSTDTQYF. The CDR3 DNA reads TGCGCCAGCAGCGACAGCACAGATACGCAGTATTTT.

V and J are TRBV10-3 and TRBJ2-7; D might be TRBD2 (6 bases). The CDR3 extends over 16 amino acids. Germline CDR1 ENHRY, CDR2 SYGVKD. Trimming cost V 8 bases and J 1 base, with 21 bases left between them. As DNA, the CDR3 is TGTGCCATCGGGATCAGGGTCCGGGAGAGTTCCTACGAGCAGTACTTC. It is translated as CAIGIRVRESSYEQYF.

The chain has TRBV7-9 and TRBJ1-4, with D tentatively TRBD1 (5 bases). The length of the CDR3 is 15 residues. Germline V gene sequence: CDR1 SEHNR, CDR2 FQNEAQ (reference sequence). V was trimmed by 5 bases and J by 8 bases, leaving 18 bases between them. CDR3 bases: TGTGCCAGCAGCCCCTGGACATCGTCAGAAGAAAAACTGTTTTTT. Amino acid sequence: CASSPWTSSEEKLFF.

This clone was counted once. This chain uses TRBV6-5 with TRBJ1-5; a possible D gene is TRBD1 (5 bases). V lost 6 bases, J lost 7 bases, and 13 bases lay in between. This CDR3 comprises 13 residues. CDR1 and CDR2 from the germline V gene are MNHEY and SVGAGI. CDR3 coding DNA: TGTGCCAGCAGCCGGGCGGGGGGACAGCCCCAGCATTTT. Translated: CASSRAGGQPQHF.

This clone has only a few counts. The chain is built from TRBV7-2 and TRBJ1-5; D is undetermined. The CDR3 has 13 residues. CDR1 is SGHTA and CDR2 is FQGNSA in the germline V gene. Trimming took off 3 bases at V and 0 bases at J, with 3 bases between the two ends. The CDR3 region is CASSLSSNQPQHF. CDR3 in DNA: TGTGCCAGCAGCTTGTCTAGCAATCAGCCCCAGCATTTT.